This TCR beta chain was obtained from a study of CD8 T cells in Susac syndrome. This clonotype was recorded only once. Germline V gives CDR1 DFQATT, CDR2 SNEGSKA (reference sequence). V lost 6 bases to trimming and J lost 5 bases, with 13 bases between them. CDR3 length equals 12 residues. RNA, at about 0.5 to 1 ug, was reverse transcribed with random hexamers. TCRdb processed the immunoSEQ multiplex PCR reads anew with MiXCR; each CDR3 protein has one entry. The repertoire holds about 190,000 distinct CDR3 sequences, with under 97% as singletons. Material for sequencing was CD4+ T cells from PBMCs. The clonotype originates from a human donor with Susac syndrome. The rearrangement links TRBV20-1 to TRBJ2-5; D ambiguous. The CDR3 reads CSALTMRETQYF. CDR3 nucleotide sequence: TGCAGTGCATTGACAATGAGGGAGACCCAGTACTTC.